The present entry profiles one T cell receptor (beta chain) with its context. These data are taken from a study of blood T cells in healthy people across ages. Germline CDR1 reads MGHRA; CDR2 reads YSYEKL. This CDR3 region has 15 residues. V shed 3 bases and J 2 bases; nucleotides not matched to a gene: 5. A second PCR of 7 to 11 cycles used a sample-barcoded 5' primer and a J-beta primer mix. Via MiXCR, TCRdb re-called the 5' RACE reads, giving one row per CDR3 protein. The sample has 1.5 million or so distinct CDR3 sequences; roughly 40% are singletons. Source material: blood. The V gene is TRBV4-1, the J gene TRBJ2-7; 9 bases agree with TRBD2. This clonotype was sampled from a woman aged 18-29 years in good health. The CDR3 nucleotides are TGCGCCAGCAGCCAGGGCGCGGGAGGGGCCTACGAGCAGTACTTC. It codes for CASSQGAGGAYEQYF.